A selection of T cell receptor beta chains follows, all from one sample in a study of blood T cell repertoires in COVID-19. Assay: immunoSEQ multiplex PCR; the TCRdb copy retains only in-frame clones and omits some. Of over 130,000 clones in the sample, roughly 82% are singletons; the top ten hold over 2%. Input material: peripheral blood. The receptors derive from a man between 65 and 85 years old with acute or convalescent COVID-19. Each CDR3 is given without its conserved first and last residue. The order of the fields is clone size, D gene, V gene, CDR3 protein. The D gene is left open where the match is weak. Clone size is stated in some rows and not others, as once, few, many or a class when expanded.

>.|TRBD1|TRBV28
ASRSTGDTGELF
>.|TRBD1|TRBV11-2
ASSLALPQQGASYEQY
>.|TRBD1|TRBV30
ASSQGQANTEAF
>few|TRBD2|TRBV5-1
ASSFAGEVGELF
>.|TRBD2|TRBV3-1/TRBV3-2
ASSQGGLVYNEQF
>.|TRBD2|TRBV9
ASSVGIDGLAGRDAKNIQY
>.|.|TRBV5-6
ASSLNGVTLLEQY
>.|.|TRBV7-3
ATPANTYEQY
>.|.|TRBV7-3
ASSLPGNTGELF
>.|.|TRBV9
ASSVGFQGLSGNTIY
>.|.|TRBV4-1
ASSQGRDGGDTQY
>.|.|TRBV24-1
ATSDLHLARGAVTQY
>.|TRBD2|TRBV11-2
ASSFGSGSLADTQY
>once|.|TRBV19
ASRDREGEQY
>.|TRBD1|TRBV24-1
ATSEGTGMSYGYT
>.|.|TRBV10-1
ASSDSGEVQKIYEQY
>.|TRBD1|TRBV15
ATSTPGTATYNEQF
>.|.|TRBV12-1
ASSFVLAGRQGTQY
>.|.|TRBV2
ASSEAWGGPSPLH
>.|TRBD2|TRBV18
ASSPALAGGKNIQY
>.|.|TRBV27
ASSQRGGSVNTGELF
>few|TRBD2|TRBV5-5
ASSLVWRGTQETQY
>.|.|TRBV24-1
ATSSGGQGGDTQY
>.|.|TRBV28
ASSLSRGVYGNTIY
>.|.|TRBV29-1
SVDFGGRGEQY
>.|.|TRBV5-1
ASSLGTDSNQPQH
>.|.|TRBV30
AWSRQVLNSPLH
>.|.|TRBV28
ASSLSGLGSPTRVATNEKLF
>.|.|TRBV24-1
ATRQGHDGGELF
>.|.|TRBV24-1
ATSDPGTDDNRGELF
>.|.|TRBV3-1/TRBV3-2
ASSQDGGSSYNEQF
>.|.|TRBV10-2
ASSGARENTEAF
>.|.|TRBV27
ASSLSFVPGGQNSYEQY
>.|TRBD1|TRBV15
ATSRTGENQPQH
>.|TRBD1|TRBV6-5
ASSRDRGGETQY
>.|.|TRBV6-5
ASSYFGGGLHNEQF
>.|.|TRBV3-1/TRBV3-2
ASSHVGQQKYEQY
>.|.|TRBV6-5
ASSYSTLAKNIQY
>.|.|TRBV5-8
ASSLTGTQPQH
>.|TRBD1|TRBV7-2
ASSFPIGQVWNTEAF
>.|.|TRBV11-3
ASSLAPRGSEQF
>.|.|TRBV7-3
ASSLAPVMNTEAF
>.|.|TRBV12-3/TRBV12-4
ASSPESTYGYT
>few|.|TRBV5-1
ASRSDSYGYT
>.|TRBD1|TRBV5-4
ASSLLSAGQGGYGYT
>.|.|TRBV5-4
ASSLGASMNTEAF
>.|TRBD2|TRBV7-7
ASSHQRGPYTGELF
>.|TRBD2|TRBV4-2
ASSQGLAGVSYEQY
>few|TRBD1|TRBV6-5
ASGDSSANEKLF
>.|.|TRBV18
ASSPELDIGDLGTEAF
>.|TRBD1|TRBV2
ASSLGQGLATNEKLF
>.|TRBD2|TRBV19
ASSRLAGFTDTQY